This paragraph covers one TCR beta chain sequence. What it recognizes is unknown. These data originate in a study of OX40 agonist ivuxolimab in advanced cancers. CDR1 and CDR2 (germline): MNHEY, SMNVEV (reference sequence). J gave up 3 bases and V 6 bases, and 3 bases lay outside the gene matches. This CDR3 is built from 13 residues. The data were produced by immunoSEQ multiplex PCR, yet TCRdb's version contains in-frame clones alone and is incomplete. In the table there are about 48,000 clones, about 81% of which are singletons. Study observations and caveats: Averaging showed that CD8+ T cells had more expanded clones than CD4+ did. Expansion of clones was among the lowest in partial responders at 0.1-3.0 mg/kg. It was also the case that some nonresponders had low normalized T-cell clonal expansion.

The TCR originated in an adult with an advanced solid tumor such as melanoma, head and neck, liver or kidney cancer. The sequenced sample was CD4+ or CD8+ T cells sorted from blood, obtained in a trial of the OX40 agonist ivuxolimab. The genes are TRBV27 and TRBJ2-3, with TRBD2 matching 7 bases. The CDR3 DNA reads TGTGCCAGCAGGGGGCGGGAGACAGATACGCAGTATTTT. As protein: CASRGRETDTQYF.